The next 5 T cell receptor beta chains were all read from a single sample in a study of T cells in localized non-small cell lung cancer. Produced via immunoSEQ multiplex PCR; TCRdb's table is partial and in-frame only. The top ten clones hold less than 20% of a sample with about 33,000 clones, roughly 87% of them seen once. Sample: peripheral blood mononuclear cells, taken before any cancer treatment. The source of these receptors is a man between 40 and 70 years old with stage III lung adenocarcinoma.

The chain recombines TRBV5-1 with TRBJ2-7; D gene ambiguous. The CDR3 spans 13 residues. The ends were cut back, 0 bases at V and 8 bases at J, with 12 bases in the middle. Germline V lookup: CDR1 SGHRS, CDR2 YFSETQ. The CDR3 sequence: CASSLANRSKQYF. The CDR3 DNA is TGCGCCAGCAGCTTGGCGAATCGGTCCAAGCAGTACTTC.

The rearrangement uses TRBV5-6 and TRBJ1-5, with 9 bases aligning to TRBD1. Germline V gene data show CDR1 as SGHDT and CDR2 as YYEEEE. With V trimmed by 6 bases and J by 5 bases, 9 bases remained unmatched. The CDR3 contains 15 residues. This CDR3 is CASTFWDRAYQPQHF. The CDR3 nucleotides read TGTGCCAGCACCTTCTGGGACAGGGCATATCAGCCCCAGCATTTT. Combining the CDR3 with reference TRBV5-6 and TRBJ1-5 gives the whole variable domain DAGVTQSPTHLIKTRGQQVTLRCSPKSGHDTVSWYQQALGQGPQFIFQYYEEEERQRGNFPDRFSGHQFPNYSSELNVNALLLGDSALYLCASTFWDRAYQPQHFGDGTRLSIL.

In its sample, this clone was seen once. J is TRBJ2-3 and V is TRBV7-2; D unresolved. CDR3 size: 12 residues. Germline loops: CDR1 SGHTA, CDR2 FQGNSA. V dropped 6 bases and J dropped 4 bases, with 8 bases sitting between them. Written as DNA, the CDR3 is TGTGCCAGCAGTCCTAAGGCAGATACGCAGTATTTT. This translates into CASSPKADTQYF.

The rearrangement links TRBV5-6 to TRBJ2-3; TRBD2 might be the D (6 bases). The germline CDR1 and CDR2 sequences are SGHDT and YYEEEE. The ends were cut back, 3 bases at V and 0 bases at J, with 11 bases in the middle. CDR3 size: 15 residues. The CDR3 bases are TGTGCCAGCAGCTCCGGAGGGGATAGCACAGATACGCAGTATTTT. Translation: CASSSGGDSTDTQYF.

The rearrangement joins TRBV2 to TRBJ1-5; tentative D call: TRBD1 (6 bases). Germline CDR1 reads SNHLY; CDR2 reads FYNNEI. The CDR3 spans 13 residues. V gave up 7 bases and J gave up 6 bases, with 13 bases separating them. The CDR3 DNA reads as TGTGCCAGCAAACTGGGGGGCAGTCAGCCCCAGCATTTT. Its translation is CASKLGGSQPQHF.